The 21 T cell receptor beta chains below come from one sample, sequenced in a study of T-cell reconstitution after alpha-beta-depleted transplantation in children. Unique molecular identifiers were incorporated into the prepared TCRbeta library. TCRdb re-called the PCR reads through MiXCR, storing one row per CDR3 protein. The sample holds around 450,000 distinct CDR3 sequences, around 46% seen once. The sequencing used PBMCs, collected before TCRalphabeta/CD19-depleted stem cell transplant. The receptor set was obtained from a girl aged 2 to 9 with aplastic anemia, due to receive a stem cell transplant.

This clonotype was found many times. The chain links TRBV29-1 to TRBJ2-5, with a possible D match to TRBD2 (6 bases). Between the trimmed V and J ends, which lost 3 bases and 7 bases, there was a span of 15 bases. Germline loops: CDR1 SQVTM, CDR2 ANQGSEA. This CDR3 has 13 amino acids. CDR3 in DNA: TGCAGCGTTGAGGCCAGGGAGGTGGGGACCCAGTACTTC. Translating gives CSVEAREVGTQYF.

This clonotype turned up a few times. This chain connects TRBV14 to TRBJ1-2; the D gene is possibly TRBD1 (5 bases). The V gene's germline CDR1 is SGHDN and CDR2 FVKESK. The ends were cut back, 3 bases at V and 6 bases at J, with 20 bases in the middle. This CDR3 is built from 16 residues. DNA of the CDR3: TGTGCCAGCAGCCAGTATTTGTCCGGGGGAGTCAATGGCTACACCTTC. This gives the protein CASSQYLSGGVNGYTF. Complete variable domain (other parts from reference TRBV14 and TRBJ1-2): EAGVTQFPSHSVIEKGQTVTLRCDPISGHDNLYWYRRVMGKEIKFLLHFVKESKQDESGMPNNRFLAERTGGTYSTLKVQPAELEDSGVYFCASSQYLSGGVNGYTFGSGTRLTVV.

There are many counts of this clonotype. The V call is TRBV20-1, the J call TRBJ1-5, with D unclear. The CDR3 has 13 residues. Germline V gives CDR1 DFQATT, CDR2 SNEGSKA (reference sequence). V shed 4 bases and J shed 4 bases, with 11 bases lying between them. CDR3 sequence: CSATIPGNQPQHF. In DNA form, the CDR3 reads TGCAGTGCTACAATTCCTGGGAATCAGCCCCAGCATTTT.

This clonotype was seen only a few times. The chain is built from TRBV7-3 and TRBJ1-6, with D perhaps TRBD1 (5 bases). V was trimmed by 5 bases and J by 6 bases, leaving 14 bases between them. The length of the CDR3 is 15 residues. Germline values: CDR1 SGHTA, CDR2 FQGTGA. Here the CDR3 reads CASSLGPGGNSPLHF. DNA for the CDR3: TGTGCCAGCAGCCTAGGTCCCGGGGGTAATTCACCCCTCCACTTT.

At least ten counts were recorded for this clonotype. The genes are TRBV7-6 and TRBJ2-7, with 9 bases that match TRBD1. The CDR3 has 15 residues. With 1 base clipped from V and 3 bases from J, the junction kept 4 bases outside the gene matches. Per germline, CDR1 SGHVS and CDR2 FNYEAQ. The CDR3 region has the DNA TGTGCCAGCAGCTTAGAACCGGGACAGGGCTACGAGCAGTACTTC. It encodes CASSLEPGQGYEQYF.

CDR3 nucleotides: TGTGCCAGCAGCCAAAGGGGGGGAAGCGAGACCCAGTACTTC. It yields the protein CASSQRGGSETQYF. The rearrangement links TRBV14 to TRBJ2-5; a possible D gene is TRBD2 (7 bases). This CDR3 region has 14 residues. CDR1 is SGHDN, CDR2 FVKESK, per germline. V lost 2 bases, J lost 5 bases, and 12 bases lay in between. The entire variable domain, with the rest obtained from reference TRBV14 and TRBJ2-5, is as follows: EAGVTQFPSHSVIEKGQTVTLRCDPISGHDNLYWYRRVMGKEIKFLLHFVKESKQDESGMPNNRFLAERTGGTYSTLKVQPAELEDSGVYFCASSQRGGSETQYFGPGTRLLVL.

The genes are TRBV5-5 and TRBJ1-1; 9 bases are shared with TRBD1. The CDR3 is 12 amino acids. V lost 4 bases, J lost 10 bases, and 5 bases stayed unmatched. Germline assignment: CDR1 SGHKS and CDR2 YYEKEE (reference sequence). This CDR3 is CASSEGQGLAFF. The CDR3 DNA follows: TGTGCCAGCAGCGAGGGACAGGGTTTAGCTTTCTTT. Using reference TRBV5-5 and TRBJ1-1 for the parts outside the CDR3, the full variable domain is DAGVTQSPTHLIKTRGQQVTLRCSPISGHKSVSWYQQVLGQGPQFIFQYYEKEERGRGNFPDRFSARQFPNYSSELNVNALLLGDSALYLCASSEGQGLAFFGQGTRLTVV.

This clonotype was recorded many times. The gene calls are TRBV4-1 and TRBJ1-3; no clear D gene. V dropped 4 bases and J dropped 0 bases, with 10 bases sitting between them. CDR1 is MGHRA and CDR2 is YSYEKL in the germline V gene. The CDR3 loop spans 15 amino acids. CDR3 coding DNA: TGCGCCAGCAGCCTCATTACGGGCTCTGGAAACACCATATATTTT. Encoded protein: CASSLITGSGNTIYF.

This clonotype came up many times. The V gene is TRBV7-9, the J gene TRBJ2-7; 11 nucleotides agree with TRBD2. From germline, CDR1 is SEHNR and CDR2 FQNEAQ (reference sequence). J gave up 4 bases and V 10 bases, and 9 bases lay outside the gene matches. This CDR3 comprises 14 residues. CDR3 DNA: TGTGCCATCACCGGGACTAGCGGCCCTTACGAGCAGTACTTC. Translating gives CAITGTSGPYEQYF.

This clonotype came up a few times. V usage is TRBV19 and J usage is TRBJ1-2; TRBD1 agrees at 9 bases. From germline, CDR1 is LNHDA and CDR2 SQIVND (reference sequence). Trimming took 7 bases from V and 3 from J; bases not matched to a gene: 6. The CDR3 length is 14 residues. CDR3 DNA: TGTGCCAGTACCCACAGGGGGCGGGACTATGGCTACACCTTC. Protein sequence: CASTHRGRDYGYTF.

This clonotype has a handful of counts. The V call is TRBV6-1, the J call TRBJ1-1; no definite D call. This CDR3 spans 14 amino acids. Trimming pared 6 bases from V and 4 bases from J, leaving 15 bases between. The germline V gene has CDR1 MNHNS and CDR2 SASEGT. CDR3 bases: TGTGCCAGCAGCCCCGATCTGTGGGGCACTGAAGCTTTCTTT. It specifies CASSPDLWGTEAFF.

The chain employs TRBV5-6 and TRBJ1-5; TRBD1 matches 7 bases. The CDR3 length is 16 residues. The ends lost 2 bases at V and 5 bases at J; junction bases unmatched: 10. Germline assignment: CDR1 SGHDT and CDR2 YYEEEE. The CDR3 loop is CASSLTPLRGDQPQHF. CDR3 coding DNA: TGTGCCAGCAGCTTAACCCCTCTCAGGGGGGATCAGCCCCAGCATTTT.

The sample holds many counts of this clonotype. The V and J genes are TRBV18 and TRBJ2-7; 10 nucleotides match TRBD1. V gave up 8 bases and J gave up 2 bases; unmatched junction bases: 6. Germline V gene sequence: CDR1 KGHSH, CDR2 LQKENI. CDR3 length: 14 residues. The CDR3 here is CASSPGTGAYEQYF. CDR3 in DNA: TGTGCCAGCAGTCCCGGGACAGGGGCCTACGAGCAGTACTTC.

This clonotype has a handful of counts. The chain employs TRBV4-3 and TRBJ2-2; D is possibly TRBD2 (5 bases). This CDR3 spans 16 amino acids. The ends were cut back, 3 bases at V and 8 bases at J, with 19 bases in the middle. Germline V gene sequence: CDR1 LGHNA, CDR2 YSLEER. Written as DNA, the CDR3 is TGCGCCAGCAGCCATAGAAGCGGAGTCCTAGGGGGGGAGCTGTTTTTT. Translating it yields CASSHRSGVLGGELFF.

About this clonotype itself: This is likely a read error, given that the CDR3 carries no conserved phenylalanine or tryptophan at its end. The chain has TRBV5-1 and TRBJ1-1, with TRBD1 matching over 7 bases. Germline CDR1 SGHRS, CDR2 YFSETQ. Trimming at V came to 0 bases and at J to 5 bases, leaving 4 bases not matched to a gene. The CDR3 extends over 14 amino acids. The CDR3 DNA reads TGCGCCAGCAGCTTGGGGGACAGTTGGACTGAAGCTTTCTTG. It translates to CASSLGDSWTEAFL.

A remark on this clonotype: One end of the junction is discordant with germline, which a read error may explain. V and J are TRBV30 and TRBJ2-3, with TRBD2 matching over 8 bases. The CDR3 runs to 13 residues. Germline CDR1 and CDR2: GTSNPN and SVGIG (reference sequence). The CDR3 reads CAWSSGSRDTQYF. CDR3 coding DNA: TGTGCCTGGAGTAGCGGGAGTAGAGATACACAGTATTTT. Full variable domain (rest looked up from reference TRBV30 and TRBJ2-3): SQTIHQWPATLVQPVGSPLSLECTVEGTSNPNLYWYRQAAGRGLQLLFYSVGIGQISSEVPQNLSASRPQDRQFILSSKKLLLSDSGFYLCAWSSGSRDTQYFGPGTRLTVL.

The chain uses TRBV28 and TRBJ2-1; TRBD2 agrees at 12 bases. Trimming removed 8 bases from V and 2 bases from J; junction bases left unmatched: 1. The CDR3 is 14 residues long. CDR1 MDHEN and CDR2 SYDVKM come from the germline V gene. In nucleotides, the CDR3 is TGTGCCAGCCTAGCGGGAGGGACCTACAATGAGCAGTTCTTC. This encodes CASLAGGTYNEQFF. Full variable domain (rest looked up from reference TRBV28 and TRBJ2-1): DVKVTQSSRYLVKRTGEKVFLECVQDMDHENMFWYRQDPGLGLRLIYFSYDVKMKEKGDIPEGYSVSREKKERFSLILESASTNQTSMYLCASLAGGTYNEQFFGPGTRLTVL.

The chain recombines TRBV27 with TRBJ2-1; D uncertain. The germline V gene encodes CDR1 MNHEY and CDR2 SMNVEV (reference sequence). Deletions cut 4 bases from V and 6 bases from J, with 7 bases between. CDR3 length equals 12 residues. This chain's CDR3 is CASSSWLNEQFF. The CDR3 DNA sequence: TGTGCCAGCAGTTCCTGGCTCAATGAGCAGTTCTTC.

This clonotype was recorded at least ten times. This rearrangement joins TRBV28 to TRBJ2-2, with D possibly being TRBD1 or TRBD2 (5 bases each). The CDR3 covers 18 residues. Germline CDR1 MDHEN, CDR2 SYDVKM. Trimming shortened V by 6 bases and J by 1 base, and 21 bases separated the two germline ends. The CDR3 sequence is CASSLFRGAVENTGELFF. The DNA for the CDR3 is TGTGCCAGCAGCCTTTTTCGAGGGGCCGTTGAGAACACCGGGGAGCTGTTTTTT.

This clonotype has a count of ten or more. In DNA, the CDR3 is TGCAGTGCTAGAAAGCGGGTCCCTTTGGATACGCAGTATTTT. Amino acid sequence: CSARKRVPLDTQYF. This rearrangement joins TRBV20-1 to TRBJ2-3; weak D call: TRBD2 (6 bases). Deletions cut 2 bases from V and 6 bases from J, with 15 bases between. Germline V lookup: CDR1 DFQATT, CDR2 SNEGSKA (reference sequence). This CDR3 spans 14 amino acids.

This clonotype showed up just once. This chain uses TRBV6-6 with TRBJ1-5; the D is unclear. Germline CDR1 reads MNHNY; CDR2 reads SVGAGI (reference sequence). The CDR3 consists of 11 residues. The germline V and J ends were trimmed by 8 bases and 4 bases, with 6 bases remaining between them. CDR3 nucleotide sequence: TGTGCCAGCGGTCCGAATCAGCCCCAGCATTTT. Encoded protein: CASGPNQPQHF.